The text below deals with one T cell receptor (beta chain). What it binds is not known. The source of the sample is a study of persistence of HIV-infected CD4 T cells. At the level of the study: Multiple blood draws of up to about 180 mL, except a couple of donors with single leukapheresis. Anti-CD3/anti-CD28 beads activated more cells than antigen stimulation did.

General study results and limits: Bulk TCR data could not be restricted to HIV-1-infected CMV-responding cells.

Anti-CD3/anti-CD28 beads served as a nonspecific positive control stimulus. Sorting of responding CD4+ T cells relied on upregulated CD40 ligand together with CD69. This was the immunoSEQ version 4 assay in survey mode. Genomic DNA was diluted to roughly 9.4 ng/uL, up to roughly 1 ug per sample. Only in-frame clones appear in the TCRdb table, and some are missing; sequencing was by immunoSEQ multiplex PCR. The sample lists 35,000 to 50,000 clones, roughly 92% occurring once. This clonotype was sampled from an adult man with HIV who was CMV-seropositive. The sample was CD4+ T cells sorted from PBMCs after approximately 20-hour stimulation, taken from a patient who received antiretroviral therapy.

The CDR3 is CASSFWTGNYGYTF. In nucleotides, the CDR3 is TGTGCCAGCAGTTTTTGGACAGGAAACTATGGCTACACCTTC. The rearrangement uses TRBV28 and TRBJ1-2; 7 positions agree with TRBD1. The germline V gene has CDR1 MDHEN and CDR2 SYDVKM. The junction had 3 bases not matched to a gene; V was cut back by 3 bases and J by 2 bases. There are 14 residues in the CDR3.